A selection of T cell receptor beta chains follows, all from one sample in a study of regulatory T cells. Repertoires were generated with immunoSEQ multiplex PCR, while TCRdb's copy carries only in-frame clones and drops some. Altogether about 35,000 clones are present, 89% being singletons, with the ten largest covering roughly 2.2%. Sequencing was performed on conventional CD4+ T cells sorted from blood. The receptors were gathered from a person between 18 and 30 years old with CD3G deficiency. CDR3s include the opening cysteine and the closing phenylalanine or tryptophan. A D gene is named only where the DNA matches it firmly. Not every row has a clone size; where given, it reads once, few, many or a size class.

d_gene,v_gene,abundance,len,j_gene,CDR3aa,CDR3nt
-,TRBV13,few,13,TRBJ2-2,CASSLGAHGELFF,TGTGCCAGCAGCCTCGGGGCCCACGGGGAGCTGTTTTTT
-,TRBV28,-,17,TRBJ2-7,CASSPLGAGPPGYEQYF,TGTGCCAGCAGTCCCCTGGGGGCGGGCCCCCCGGGGTACGAGCAGTACTTC
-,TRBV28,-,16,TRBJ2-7,CASRPPRTTHASEQYF,TGTGCCAGCAGGCCTCCGAGGACTACGCACGCGTCCGAGCAGTACTTC
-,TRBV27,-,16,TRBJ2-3,CASSPTAGQITDTQYF,TGTGCCAGCAGTCCGACGGCAGGGCAGATCACAGATACGCAGTATTTT
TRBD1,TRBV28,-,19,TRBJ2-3,CASSRGQGRGLPSTDTQYF,TGTGCCAGCAGCCGCGGACAGGGCCGAGGCTTACCTAGCACAGATACGCAGTATTTT
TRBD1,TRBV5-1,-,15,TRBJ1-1,CASSPGDREKTEAFF,TGCGCCAGCAGCCCGGGGGACAGGGAAAAAACTGAAGCTTTCTTT
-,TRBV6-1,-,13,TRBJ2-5,CASSVGTQETQYF,TGTGCCAGCAGTGTCGGGACCCAAGAGACCCAGTACTTC
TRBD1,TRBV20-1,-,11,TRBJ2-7,CSVQGGYEQYF,TGCAGTGTACAGGGGGGCTACGAGCAGTACTTC
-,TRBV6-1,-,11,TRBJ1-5,CASSEGGGHHF,TGTGCCAGCAGTGAAGGCGGGGGGCACCATTTT
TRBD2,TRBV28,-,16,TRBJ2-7,CASSRRSLAGGREQYF,TGTGCCAGCAGTCGCCGCTCTCTAGCGGGAGGACGGGAGCAGTACTTC
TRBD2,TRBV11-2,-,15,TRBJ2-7,CASSLAGALTYEQYF,TGTGCCAGCAGCCTAGCGGGAGCCCTTACCTACGAGCAGTACTTC
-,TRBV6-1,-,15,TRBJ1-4,CASSEVADDNEKLFF,TGTGCCAGCAGTGAAGTGGCGGACGATAATGAAAAACTGTTTTTT
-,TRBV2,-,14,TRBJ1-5,CASSGVGGTQPQHF,TGTGCCAGCAGTGGAGTGGGGGGAACTCAGCCCCAGCATTTT
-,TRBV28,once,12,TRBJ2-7,CASRGTSYEQYF,TGTGCCAGCAGGGGCACCTCCTACGAGCAGTACTTC
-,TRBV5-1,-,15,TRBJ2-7,CASSTGGPPSGEQYF,TGCGCCAGCAGCACCGGGGGACCCCCGAGCGGGGAGCAGTACTTC
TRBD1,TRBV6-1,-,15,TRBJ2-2,CASRLGQARTGELFF,TGTGCCAGCAGATTAGGACAGGCCCGCACCGGGGAGCTGTTTTTT
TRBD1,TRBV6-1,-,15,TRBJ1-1,CASSASGTGVTEAFF,TGTGCCAGCAGTGCCTCCGGGACAGGGGTCACTGAAGCTTTCTTT
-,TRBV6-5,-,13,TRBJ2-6,CASSSSGANVLTF,TGTGCCAGCAGTTCCAGTGGGGCCAACGTCCTGACTTTC
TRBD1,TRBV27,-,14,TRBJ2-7,CASSKQGNNGEQYF,TGTGCCAGCAGTAAACAGGGGAATAACGGCGAGCAGTACTTC
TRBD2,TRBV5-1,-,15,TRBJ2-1,CASSPGLAGTNEQFF,TGCGCCAGCAGCCCTGGACTAGCGGGGACCAATGAGCAGTTCTTC
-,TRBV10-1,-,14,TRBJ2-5,CASRGEHIQETQYF,TGCGCCAGCAGGGGGGAACATATTCAAGAGACCCAGTACTTC
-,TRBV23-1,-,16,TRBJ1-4,CASSQSLMGRKEKLFF,TGCGCCAGCAGTCAATCCCTTATGGGGAGGAAAGAAAAACTGTTTTTT
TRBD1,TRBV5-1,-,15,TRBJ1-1,CASSSGQEGDTEAFF,TGCGCCAGCAGCTCGGGACAGGAGGGGGACACTGAAGCTTTCTTT
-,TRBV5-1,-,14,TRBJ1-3,CASSLGDSGNTIYF,TGCGCCAGCAGCCTGGGAGACTCTGGAAACACCATATATTTT
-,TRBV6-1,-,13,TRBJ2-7,CASSVGYPYEQYF,TGTGCCAGCAGTGTTGGTTATCCCTACGAGCAGTACTTC
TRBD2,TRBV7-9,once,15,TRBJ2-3,CASSSGLAGTDTQYF,TGTGCCAGCAGCTCGGGACTAGCGGGGACAGATACGCAGTATTTT
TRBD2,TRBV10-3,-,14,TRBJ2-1,CAIKNGGAYNEQFF,TGTGCCATCAAAAACGGGGGGGCTTACAATGAGCAGTTCTTC
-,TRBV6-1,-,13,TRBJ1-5,CASSEVPNQPQHF,TGTGCCAGCAGTGAGGTCCCCAATCAGCCCCAGCATTTT
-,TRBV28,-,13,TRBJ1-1,CASSRSWNTEAFF,TGTGCCAGCAGTAGGTCTTGGAACACTGAAGCTTTCTTT
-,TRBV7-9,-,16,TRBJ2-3,CASSVGTGLGTDTQYF,TGTGCCAGCAGCGTAGGTACAGGGCTTGGCACAGATACGCAGTATTTT
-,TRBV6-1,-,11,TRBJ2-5,CASSEEGPQYF,TGTGCCAGCAGTGAAGAGGGCCCCCAGTACTTC
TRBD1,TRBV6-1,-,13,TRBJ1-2,CASSWDSGSGYTF,TGTGCCAGCAGCTGGGACAGTGGTAGTGGCTACACCTTC
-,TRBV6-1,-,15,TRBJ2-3,CASSVSRARTDTQYF,TGTGCCAGCAGTGTATCCCGCGCTAGAACAGATACGCAGTATTTT
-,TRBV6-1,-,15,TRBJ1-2,CASSNYLTGNYGYTF,TGTGCCAGCAGTAACTACCTGACAGGAAACTATGGCTACACCTTC
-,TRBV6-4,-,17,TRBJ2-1,CASSDSLRGNPYNEQFF,TGTGCCAGCAGTGACAGTCTACGGGGGAACCCCTACAATGAGCAGTTCTTC